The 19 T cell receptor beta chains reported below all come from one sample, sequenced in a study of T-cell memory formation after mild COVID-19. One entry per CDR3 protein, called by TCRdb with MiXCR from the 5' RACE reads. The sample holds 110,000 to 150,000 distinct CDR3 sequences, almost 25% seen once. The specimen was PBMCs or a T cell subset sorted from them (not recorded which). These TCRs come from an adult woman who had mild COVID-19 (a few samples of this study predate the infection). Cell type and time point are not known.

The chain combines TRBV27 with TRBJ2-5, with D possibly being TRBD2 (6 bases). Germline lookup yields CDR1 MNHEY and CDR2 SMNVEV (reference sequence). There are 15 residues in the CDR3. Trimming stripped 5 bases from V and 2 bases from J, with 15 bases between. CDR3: CASSTWGEEQETQYF. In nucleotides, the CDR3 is TGTGCCAGCAGTACCTGGGGGGAGGAGCAAGAGACCCAGTACTTC.

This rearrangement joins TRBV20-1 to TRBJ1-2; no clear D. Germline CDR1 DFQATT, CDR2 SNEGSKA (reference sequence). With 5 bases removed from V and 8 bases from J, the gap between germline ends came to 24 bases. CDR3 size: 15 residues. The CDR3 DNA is TGCAGTGCTTCCCTAGGAACCCACGCGCTCGGAGGCTACACCTTC. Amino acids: CSASLGTHALGGYTF.

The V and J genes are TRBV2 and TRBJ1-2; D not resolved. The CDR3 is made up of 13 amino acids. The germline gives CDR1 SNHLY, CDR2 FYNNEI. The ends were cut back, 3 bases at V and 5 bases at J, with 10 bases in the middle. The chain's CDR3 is CASSESEEYGYTF. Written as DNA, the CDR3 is TGTGCCAGCAGTGAGTCGGAGGAATATGGCTACACCTTC.

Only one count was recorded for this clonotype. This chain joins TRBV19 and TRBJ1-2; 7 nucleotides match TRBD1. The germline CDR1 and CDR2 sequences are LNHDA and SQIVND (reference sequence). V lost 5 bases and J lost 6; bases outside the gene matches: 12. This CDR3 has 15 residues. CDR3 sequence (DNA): TGTGCCAGTAGTGTCGGGACAGTCGGTGGCGATGGCTACACCTTC. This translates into CASSVGTVGGDGYTF.

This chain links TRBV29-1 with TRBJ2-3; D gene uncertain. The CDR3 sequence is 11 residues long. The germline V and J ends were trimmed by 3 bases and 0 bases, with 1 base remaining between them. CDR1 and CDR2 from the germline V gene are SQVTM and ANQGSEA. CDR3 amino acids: CSVESTDTQYF. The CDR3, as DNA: TGCAGCGTTGAGAGCACAGATACGCAGTATTTT.

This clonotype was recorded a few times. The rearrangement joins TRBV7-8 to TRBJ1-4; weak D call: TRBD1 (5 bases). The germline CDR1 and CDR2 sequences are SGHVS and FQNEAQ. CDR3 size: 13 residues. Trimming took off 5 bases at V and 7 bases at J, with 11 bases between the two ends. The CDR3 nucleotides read TGTGCCAGCAGCGAGGGGACGAGTGAAAAACTGTTTTTT. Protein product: CASSEGTSEKLFF. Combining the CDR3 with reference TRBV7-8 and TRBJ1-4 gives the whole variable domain GAGVSQSPRYKVAKRGQDVALRCDPISGHVSLFWYQQALGQGPEFLTYFQNEAQLDKSGLPSDRFFAERPEGSVSTLKIQRTQQEDSAVYLCASSEGTSEKLFFGSGTQLSVL.

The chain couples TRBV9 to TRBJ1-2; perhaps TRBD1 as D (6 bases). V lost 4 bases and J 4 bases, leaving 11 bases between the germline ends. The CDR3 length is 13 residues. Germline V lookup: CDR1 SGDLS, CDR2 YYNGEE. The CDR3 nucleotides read TGTGCCAGCAGCTCCCTAGGGGGCTATGGCTACACCTTC. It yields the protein CASSSLGGYGYTF.

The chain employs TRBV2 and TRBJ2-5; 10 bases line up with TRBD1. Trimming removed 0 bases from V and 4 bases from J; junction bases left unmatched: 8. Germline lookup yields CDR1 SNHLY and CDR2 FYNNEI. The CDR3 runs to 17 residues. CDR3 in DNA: TGTGCCAGCAGTGAAGCGCTAGGGACAGGGGTCGGAGAGACCCAGTACTTC. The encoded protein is CASSEALGTGVGETQYF.

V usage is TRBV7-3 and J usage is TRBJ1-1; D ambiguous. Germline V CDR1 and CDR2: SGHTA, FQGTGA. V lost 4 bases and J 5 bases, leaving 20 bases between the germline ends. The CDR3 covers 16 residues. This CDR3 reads CASSSDPRGRGTEAFF. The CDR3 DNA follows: TGTGCCAGCAGCTCGGACCCTAGAGGCCGTGGGACTGAAGCTTTCTTT.

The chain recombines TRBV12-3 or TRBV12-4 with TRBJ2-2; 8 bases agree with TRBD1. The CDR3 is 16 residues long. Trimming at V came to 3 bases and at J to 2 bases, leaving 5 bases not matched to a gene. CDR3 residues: CASSFADRVNTGELFF. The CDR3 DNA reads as TGTGCCAGCAGTTTTGCGGACAGGGTCAACACCGGGGAGCTGTTTTTT.

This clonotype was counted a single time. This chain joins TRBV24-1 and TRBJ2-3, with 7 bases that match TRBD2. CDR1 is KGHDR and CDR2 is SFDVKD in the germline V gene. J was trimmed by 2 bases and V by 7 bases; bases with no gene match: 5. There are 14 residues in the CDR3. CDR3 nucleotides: TGTGCCACCAGGGCGAGCGGGGACACAGATACGCAGTATTTT. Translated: CATRASGDTDTQYF.

This CDR3 is CASSPPSTGFGYTF. CDR3 sequence (DNA): TGCGCCAGCAGCCCCCCGTCAACAGGGTTTGGCTACACCTTC. V and J are TRBV5-1 and TRBJ1-2; D possibly corresponds to TRBD1 (6 bases). Germline V gene data show CDR1 as SGHRS and CDR2 as YFSETQ. V gave up 4 bases and J gave up 7 bases, with 17 bases separating them. The length of the CDR3 is 14 residues. The whole variable domain, remainder taken from reference TRBV5-1 and TRBJ1-2, is KAGVTQTPRYLIKTRGQQVTLSCSPISGHRSVSWYQQTPGQGLQFLFEYFSETQRNKGNFPGRFSGRQFSNSRSEMNVSTLELGDSALYLCASSPPSTGFGYTFGSGTRLTVV.

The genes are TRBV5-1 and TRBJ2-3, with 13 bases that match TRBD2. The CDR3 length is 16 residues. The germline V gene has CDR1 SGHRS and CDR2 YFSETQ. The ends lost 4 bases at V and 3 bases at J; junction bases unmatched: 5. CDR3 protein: CASSISGLAGTDTQYF. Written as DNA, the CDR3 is TGCGCCAGCAGCATCTCGGGACTAGCGGGAACAGATACGCAGTATTTT.

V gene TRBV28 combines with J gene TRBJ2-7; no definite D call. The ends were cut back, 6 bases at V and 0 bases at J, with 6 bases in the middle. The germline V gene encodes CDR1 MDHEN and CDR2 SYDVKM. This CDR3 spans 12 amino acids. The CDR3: CASRPSSYEQYF. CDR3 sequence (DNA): TGTGCCAGCAGACCAAGCTCCTACGAGCAGTACTTC.

The CDR3, as DNA: TGCGCCAGCAGCCAAGGGGTCGGAACCTACGAGCAGTACTTC. Translated, it gives CASSQGVGTYEQYF. The rearrangement joins TRBV4-1 to TRBJ2-7; D call uncertain. With 1 base removed from V and 2 bases from J, the gap between germline ends came to 9 bases. The CDR3 extends over 14 amino acids. Germline values: CDR1 MGHRA, CDR2 YSYEKL.

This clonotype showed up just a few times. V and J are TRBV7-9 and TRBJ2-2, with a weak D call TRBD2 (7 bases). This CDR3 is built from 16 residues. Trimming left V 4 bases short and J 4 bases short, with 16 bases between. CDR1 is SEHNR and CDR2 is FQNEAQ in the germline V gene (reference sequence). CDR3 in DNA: TGTGCCAGCAGCTCCCCCCTGGCGGGGGCCACCGGGGAGCTGTTTTTT. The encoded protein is CASSSPLAGATGELFF.

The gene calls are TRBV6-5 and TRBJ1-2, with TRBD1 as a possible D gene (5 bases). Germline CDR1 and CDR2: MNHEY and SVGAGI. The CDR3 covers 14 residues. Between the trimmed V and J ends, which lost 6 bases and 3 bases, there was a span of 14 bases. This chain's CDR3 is CASSRGTSDYGYTF. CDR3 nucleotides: TGTGCCAGCAGCCGCGGGACCTCAGACTATGGCTACACCTTC.

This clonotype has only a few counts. The CDR3 spells CASSLWLAGGNNEQFF. The CDR3 nucleotides read TGTGCCAGCAGCTTATGGCTAGCGGGAGGAAACAATGAGCAGTTCTTC. The chain is built from TRBV7-9 and TRBJ2-1, with 11 bases fitting TRBD2. The germline gives CDR1 SEHNR, CDR2 FQNEAQ (reference sequence). V was clipped by 2 bases and J by 5 bases; unmatched bases: 5. The CDR3 is 16 amino acids.

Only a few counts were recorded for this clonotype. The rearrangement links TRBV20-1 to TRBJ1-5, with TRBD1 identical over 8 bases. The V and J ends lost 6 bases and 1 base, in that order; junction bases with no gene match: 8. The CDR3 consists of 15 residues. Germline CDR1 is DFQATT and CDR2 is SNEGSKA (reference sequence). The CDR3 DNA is TGCAGTGCAAGCCCGGACAGGGAGAGCAATCAGCCCCAGCATTTT. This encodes CSASPDRESNQPQHF.